These T cell receptor beta chains were read from a single sample in a study of vaccination effects on CD4 cells after COVID-19. The antigens these receptors bind are not known. Measured with immunoSEQ multiplex PCR; TCRdb has only the in-frame clones, and not every one. The table shows tens of thousands of clones, with around 80% occurring only once. The specimen comprised CD4+ T cells from PBMCs cultured with HCoV-OC43 spike peptides, sampled after COVID-19 vaccination. The receptors shown here come from a human donor who received a COVID-19 vaccine. CDR3s include the opening cysteine and the closing phenylalanine or tryptophan. The D gene is left open where the match is weak. Size is stated for part of the rows, as once, few or many counts, or as a class when the clone is expanded.

d_call: TRBD2; j_call: TRBJ2-7; clone_size: .; v_call: TRBV18; cdr3_aa: CASRASAGGYEQYF; cdr3_nt: TGTGCCAGCCGAGCCAGCGCGGGGGGCTACGAGCAGTACTTC
d_call: .; j_call: TRBJ1-1; clone_size: .; v_call: TRBV6-5; cdr3_aa: CASTLLGTGNTEAFF; cdr3_nt: TGTGCCAGCACCCTCCTGGGGACTGGCAACACTGAAGCTTTCTTT
d_call: TRBD1; j_call: TRBJ2-5; clone_size: .; v_call: TRBV5-1; cdr3_aa: CASSLEGQLLETQYF; cdr3_nt: TGCGCCAGCAGCCTAGAGGGACAGCTTCTAGAGACCCAGTACTTC
d_call: TRBD1; j_call: TRBJ2-7; clone_size: .; v_call: TRBV5-1; cdr3_aa: CASSLAPAGGRYEQYF; cdr3_nt: TGCGCCAGCAGCTTGGCCCCTGCAGGGGGCCGATACGAGCAGTACTTC
d_call: TRBD1; j_call: TRBJ1-4; clone_size: .; v_call: TRBV2; cdr3_aa: CASRSGTGGRSANEKLFF; cdr3_nt: TGTGCCAGCAGATCCGGGACAGGGGGCCGATCGGCTAATGAAAAACTGTTTTTT
d_call: .; j_call: TRBJ2-5; clone_size: few; v_call: TRBV2; cdr3_aa: CASSELELETQYF; cdr3_nt: TGTGCCAGCAGTGAGCTGGAATTGGAGACCCAGTACTTC
d_call: .; j_call: TRBJ1-2; clone_size: .; v_call: TRBV5-6; cdr3_aa: CASSPGYGYTF; cdr3_nt: TGTGCCAGCAGCCCCGGGTATGGCTACACCTTC
d_call: .; j_call: TRBJ2-3; clone_size: .; v_call: TRBV5-1; cdr3_aa: CASSSRGSTDTQYF; cdr3_nt: TGCGCCAGCAGCTCCCGGGGGAGCACAGATACGCAGTATTTT
d_call: .; j_call: TRBJ2-7; clone_size: .; v_call: TRBV6-1; cdr3_aa: CASSEATYEQYF; cdr3_nt: TGTGCCAGCAGTGAAGCCACCTACGAGCAGTACTTC
d_call: TRBD1; j_call: TRBJ1-2; clone_size: .; v_call: TRBV5-1; cdr3_aa: CASAPGGASGNGYTF; cdr3_nt: TGCGCCAGCGCACCAGGGGGGGCATCGGGGAATGGCTACACCTTC
d_call: .; j_call: TRBJ2-2; clone_size: .; v_call: TRBV4-1; cdr3_aa: CASSRRTSPNTGELFF; cdr3_nt: TGCGCCAGCAGCCGAAGGACTTCCCCCAACACCGGGGAGCTGTTTTTT
d_call: TRBD1; j_call: TRBJ1-2; clone_size: many; v_call: TRBV12-5; cdr3_aa: CASGHGQGEGYTF; cdr3_nt: TGTGCTAGTGGTCACGGACAGGGAGAGGGCTACACCTTC
d_call: .; j_call: TRBJ2-7; clone_size: .; v_call: TRBV5-1; cdr3_aa: CASSKITGSQQQYF; cdr3_nt: TGCGCCAGCAGCAAAATAACAGGGTCCCAGCAGCAGTACTTC
d_call: .; j_call: TRBJ1-4; clone_size: once; v_call: TRBV7-9; cdr3_aa: CASSLRRSATNEKLFF; cdr3_nt: TGTGCCAGCAGCCTCCGCCGGTCAGCAACTAATGAAAAACTGTTTTTT
d_call: .; j_call: TRBJ2-3; clone_size: .; v_call: TRBV9; cdr3_aa: CASSVGDVRTDTQYF; cdr3_nt: TGTGCCAGCAGCGTAGGGGATGTCCGCACAGATACGCAGTATTTT
d_call: .; j_call: TRBJ1-4; clone_size: .; v_call: TRBV7-8; cdr3_aa: CASSPDGGGLKKLFF; cdr3_nt: TGTGCCAGCAGCCCCGATGGGGGGGGGTTGAAAAAACTGTTTTTT
d_call: .; j_call: TRBJ2-3; clone_size: few; v_call: TRBV6-5; cdr3_aa: CASEVRGVADTQYF; cdr3_nt: TGTGCCAGCGAGGTGAGGGGGGTGGCAGATACGCAGTATTTT
d_call: .; j_call: TRBJ2-7; clone_size: few; v_call: TRBV29-1; cdr3_aa: CSVIGARGTYEQYF; cdr3_nt: TGCAGCGTTATTGGCGCGAGGGGGACCTACGAGCAGTACTTC
d_call: .; j_call: TRBJ1-4; clone_size: few; v_call: TRBV3-1/TRBV3-2; cdr3_aa: CASSRGGEEKLFF; cdr3_nt: TGTGCCAGCAGCCGCGGAGGGGAGGAAAAACTGTTTTTT
d_call: TRBD1; j_call: TRBJ1-2; clone_size: .; v_call: TRBV19; cdr3_aa: CASSQGTGYNYGYTF; cdr3_nt: TGTGCCAGTAGCCAAGGGACAGGCTATAACTATGGCTACACCTTC
d_call: .; j_call: TRBJ2-1; clone_size: .; v_call: TRBV11-3; cdr3_aa: CASSLGTAGNNEQFF; cdr3_nt: TGTGCCAGCAGCTTGGGTACGGCGGGAAACAATGAGCAGTTCTTC
d_call: .; j_call: TRBJ1-1; clone_size: .; v_call: TRBV10-3; cdr3_aa: CAISPTANTEAFF; cdr3_nt: TGTGCCATCAGTCCGACAGCGAACACTGAAGCTTTCTTT
d_call: .; j_call: TRBJ2-1; clone_size: .; v_call: TRBV7-9; cdr3_aa: CASSPAQGNPSGEQFF; cdr3_nt: TGTGCCAGCAGCCCCGCTCAGGGCAACCCCAGCGGGGAGCAGTTCTTC
d_call: .; j_call: TRBJ1-5; clone_size: .; v_call: TRBV2; cdr3_aa: CASRREYSNQPQHF; cdr3_nt: TGTGCCAGCAGGAGGGAATATAGCAATCAGCCCCAGCATTTT
d_call: TRBD2; j_call: TRBJ2-5; clone_size: few; v_call: TRBV4-1; cdr3_aa: CASSQDRGEETQYF; cdr3_nt: TGCGCCAGCAGCCAAGATCGGGGGGAAGAGACCCAGTACTTC
d_call: TRBD1; j_call: TRBJ1-3; clone_size: .; v_call: TRBV7-9; cdr3_aa: CASSPRNGQGRNTIYF; cdr3_nt: TGTGCCAGCAGCCCAAGAAATGGACAGGGCCGCAACACCATATATTTT
d_call: .; j_call: TRBJ1-1; clone_size: few; v_call: TRBV5-1; cdr3_aa: CASSLTRGTTEAFF; cdr3_nt: TGCGCCAGCAGCTTGACGAGGGGGACTACTGAAGCTTTCTTT
d_call: .; j_call: TRBJ2-7; clone_size: few; v_call: TRBV19; cdr3_aa: CASRSGSESYEQYF; cdr3_nt: TGTGCCAGTAGATCCGGCTCGGAGTCCTACGAGCAGTACTTC
d_call: TRBD2; j_call: TRBJ2-3; clone_size: .; v_call: TRBV4-2; cdr3_aa: CASSQDVAGQYF; cdr3_nt: TGTGCCAGCAGCCAAGATGTAGCGGGGCAGTATTTT
d_call: TRBD1; j_call: TRBJ2-7; clone_size: .; v_call: TRBV6-6; cdr3_aa: CASSRTGMDEQYF; cdr3_nt: TGTGCCAGCAGTAGGACAGGGATGGACGAGCAGTACTTC
d_call: .; j_call: TRBJ1-1; clone_size: .; v_call: TRBV18; cdr3_aa: CASSNRVSEAFF; cdr3_nt: TGTGCCAGCTCAAACAGGGTGTCTGAAGCTTTCTTT
d_call: .; j_call: TRBJ1-1; clone_size: few; v_call: TRBV5-8; cdr3_aa: CASSLASGYTEAFF; cdr3_nt: TGTGCCAGCAGCTTGGCGTCAGGGTACACTGAAGCTTTCTTT
d_call: TRBD1; j_call: TRBJ2-1; clone_size: .; v_call: TRBV4-1; cdr3_aa: CASSQVRRRQGPYNEQFF; cdr3_nt: TGCGCCAGCAGCCAAGTGCGGAGGCGACAGGGACCCTACAATGAGCAGTTCTTC
d_call: .; j_call: TRBJ2-7; clone_size: .; v_call: TRBV7-9; cdr3_aa: CASSLEGRSYEQYF; cdr3_nt: TGTGCCAGCAGCTTAGAGGGCAGATCCTACGAGCAGTACTTC
d_call: TRBD1; j_call: TRBJ1-6; clone_size: .; v_call: TRBV5-6; cdr3_aa: CASSLVAGRGLFGNSPLHF; cdr3_nt: TGTGCCAGCAGCTTGGTGGCCGGCAGGGGGCTATTTGGCAATTCACCCCTCCACTTT
d_call: TRBD1; j_call: TRBJ1-2; clone_size: .; v_call: TRBV10-2; cdr3_aa: CASSKQGSNYGYTF; cdr3_nt: TGCGCCAGCAGTAAACAGGGGTCTAACTATGGCTACACCTTC
d_call: TRBD1; j_call: TRBJ1-4; clone_size: .; v_call: TRBV3-1/TRBV3-2; cdr3_aa: CASSLWTGGNEKLFF; cdr3_nt: TGTGCCAGCAGCCTCTGGACAGGGGGTAATGAAAAACTGTTTTTT
d_call: .; j_call: TRBJ1-4; clone_size: .; v_call: TRBV9; cdr3_aa: CASSAGYSEVEKLFF; cdr3_nt: TGTGCCAGCAGCGCTGGGTACTCCGAAGTTGAAAAACTGTTTTTT
d_call: .; j_call: TRBJ2-7; clone_size: .; v_call: TRBV7-9; cdr3_aa: CASSLVGAYEQYF; cdr3_nt: TGTGCCAGCAGCTTAGTCGGGGCCTACGAGCAGTACTTC
d_call: .; j_call: TRBJ1-4; clone_size: .; v_call: TRBV6-9; cdr3_aa: CASSYSDGFNEKLFF; cdr3_nt: TGTGCCAGCAGTTATTCGGACGGATTTAATGAAAAACTGTTTTTT
d_call: .; j_call: TRBJ2-2; clone_size: .; v_call: TRBV19; cdr3_aa: CASSPRGAVPGELFF; cdr3_nt: TGTGCCAGTAGTCCCCGGGGGGCCGTCCCCGGGGAGCTGTTTTTT
d_call: TRBD1; j_call: TRBJ2-3; clone_size: .; v_call: TRBV5-6; cdr3_aa: CASSGTGLLGDTQYF; cdr3_nt: TGTGCCAGCAGCGGGACAGGGCTCCTGGGGGATACGCAGTATTTT
d_call: TRBD2; j_call: TRBJ2-1; clone_size: .; v_call: TRBV27; cdr3_aa: CASSKNPGTSGSNEQFF; cdr3_nt: TGTGCCAGCAGTAAAAACCCCGGGACTAGCGGGAGTAATGAGCAGTTCTTC
d_call: .; j_call: TRBJ1-5; clone_size: .; v_call: TRBV19; cdr3_aa: CASSRGQPQHF; cdr3_nt: TGTGCCAGTAGTAGGGGTCAGCCCCAGCATTTT
d_call: .; j_call: TRBJ1-1; clone_size: once; v_call: TRBV5-1; cdr3_aa: CASSLVGLNTEAFF; cdr3_nt: TGCGCCAGCAGCTTGGTTGGGTTGAACACTGAAGCTTTCTTT
d_call: .; j_call: TRBJ2-3; clone_size: .; v_call: TRBV9; cdr3_aa: CASSVGLISGLDTQYF; cdr3_nt: TGTGCCAGCAGCGTAGGGTTGATTAGCGGATTAGATACGCAGTATTTT
d_call: .; j_call: TRBJ2-7; clone_size: .; v_call: TRBV10-3; cdr3_aa: CAISGAESSYEQYF; cdr3_nt: TGTGCCATCAGCGGAGCGGAAAGCTCCTACGAGCAGTACTTC
d_call: .; j_call: TRBJ2-1; clone_size: .; v_call: TRBV29-1; cdr3_aa: CSTPGQLYNEQFF; cdr3_nt: TGCAGCACCCCGGGGCAGCTATACAATGAGCAGTTCTTC
d_call: .; j_call: TRBJ2-2; clone_size: .; v_call: TRBV10-3; cdr3_aa: CAITEGVQNTGELFF; cdr3_nt: TGTGCCATCACAGAGGGAGTTCAGAACACCGGGGAGCTGTTTTTT
d_call: TRBD2; j_call: TRBJ2-3; clone_size: .; v_call: TRBV11-2; cdr3_aa: CASSLSSGGMGDTQYF; cdr3_nt: TGTGCCAGCAGCTTATCTTCGGGGGGTATGGGGGATACGCAGTATTTT
d_call: TRBD1; j_call: TRBJ2-2; clone_size: .; v_call: TRBV6-4; cdr3_aa: CASSDSRQGETGELFF; cdr3_nt: TGTGCCAGCAGTGACTCAAGACAGGGAGAAACCGGGGAGCTGTTTTTT
d_call: TRBD1; j_call: TRBJ1-2; clone_size: few; v_call: TRBV9; cdr3_aa: CASSTSGTGAYGYTF; cdr3_nt: TGTGCCAGCAGCACCTCCGGGACAGGGGCCTATGGCTACACCTTC